This TCR beta chain was recorded in a study of glioma-infiltrating T cells. Broader study findings: Only very few CDR3 sequences appeared in both tissue and blood. Above-expected tissue-blood divergence occurred in all gliomas, most in low-grade ones.

Using RNA template, CDR3s of TCR alpha and beta were amplified with iRepertoire arm-PCR. One-step reverse transcription and amplification started from around 100-400 ng of tissue mRNA or PBMC total RNA. TCRdb called the multiplex PCR reads again in MiXCR, with one record for every CDR3 protein. Of roughly 100,000 distinct CDR3 sequences listed, around 30% are singletons. This clonotype was recorded many times. Its antigen is not known. The clonotype was recovered from a human donor with low-grade glioma or glioblastoma, undergoing nonglioma brain surgery, or in good health (not recorded which). The source material was glioma tissue, nonneoplastic brain tissue, or PBMCs (not recorded which).

CDR3 loop: CSASLSGEGAASGYTF. The CDR3, as DNA: TGCAGTGCTAGCTTATCGGGGGAGGGGGCAGCTAGTGGCTACACCTTC. The chain uses TRBV20-1 and TRBJ1-2; 7 bases fit TRBD1. From germline, CDR1 is DFQATT and CDR2 SNEGSKA (reference sequence). The V segment lost 3 bases and the J segment 7 bases; nucleotides outside the gene matches: 17. CDR3 size: 16 residues.